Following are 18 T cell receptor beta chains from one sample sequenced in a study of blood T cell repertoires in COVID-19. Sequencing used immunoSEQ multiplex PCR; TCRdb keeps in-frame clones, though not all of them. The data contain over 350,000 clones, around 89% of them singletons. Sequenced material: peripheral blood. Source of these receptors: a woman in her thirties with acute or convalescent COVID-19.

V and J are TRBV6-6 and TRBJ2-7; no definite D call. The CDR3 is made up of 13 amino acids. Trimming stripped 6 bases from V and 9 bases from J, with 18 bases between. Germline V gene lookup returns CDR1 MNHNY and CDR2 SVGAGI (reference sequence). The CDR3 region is CASRQGAIELQYF. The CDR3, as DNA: TGTGCCAGCAGACAAGGAGCCATTGAGTTGCAGTACTTC.

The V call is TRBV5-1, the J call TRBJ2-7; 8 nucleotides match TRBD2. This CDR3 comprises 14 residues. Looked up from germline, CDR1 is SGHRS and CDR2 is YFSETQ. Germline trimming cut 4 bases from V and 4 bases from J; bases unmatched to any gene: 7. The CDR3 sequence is CASSAVGGDYEQYF. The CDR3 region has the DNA TGCGCCAGCAGCGCCGTCGGGGGGGATTACGAGCAGTACTTC.

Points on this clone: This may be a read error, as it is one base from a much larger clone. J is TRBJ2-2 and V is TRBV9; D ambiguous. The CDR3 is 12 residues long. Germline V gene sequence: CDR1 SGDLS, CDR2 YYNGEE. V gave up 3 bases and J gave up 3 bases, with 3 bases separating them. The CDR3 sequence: CASSAYTGELFF. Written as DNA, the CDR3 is TGTGCCAGCAGCGCCTACACCGGGGAGCTGTTTTTT.

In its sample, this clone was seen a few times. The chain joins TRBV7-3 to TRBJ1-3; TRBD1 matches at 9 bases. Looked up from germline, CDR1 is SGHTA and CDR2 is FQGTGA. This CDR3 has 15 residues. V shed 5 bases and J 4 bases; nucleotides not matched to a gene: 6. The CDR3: CASSRGTGQGNTIYF. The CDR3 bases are TGTGCCAGCAGCCGCGGGACAGGGCAAGGAAACACCATATATTTT. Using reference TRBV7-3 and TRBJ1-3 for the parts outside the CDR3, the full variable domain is GAGVSQTPSNKVTEKGKYVELRCDPISGHTALYWYRQSLGQGPEFLIYFQGTGAADDSGLPNDRFFAVRPEGSVSTLKIQRTERGDSAVYLCASSRGTGQGNTIYFGEGSWLTVV.

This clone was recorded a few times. This CDR3 is CASSRPGQGTYEQYF. The CDR3 nucleotides read TGTGCCAGCAGCCGGCCGGGACAGGGTACCTACGAGCAGTACTTC. V and J are TRBV14 and TRBJ2-7; TRBD1 matches 9 bases. There are 15 residues in the CDR3. Trimming at V came to 4 bases and at J to 2 bases, leaving 6 bases not matched to a gene. Germline values: CDR1 SGHDN, CDR2 FVKESK.

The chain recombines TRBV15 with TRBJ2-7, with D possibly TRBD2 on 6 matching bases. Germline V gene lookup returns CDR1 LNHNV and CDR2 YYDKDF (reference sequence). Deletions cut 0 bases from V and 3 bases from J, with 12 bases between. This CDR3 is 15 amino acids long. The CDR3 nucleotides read TGTGCCACCAGCAGAGAAGGAGGGATTCGCTACGAGCAGTACTTC. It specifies CATSREGGIRYEQYF.

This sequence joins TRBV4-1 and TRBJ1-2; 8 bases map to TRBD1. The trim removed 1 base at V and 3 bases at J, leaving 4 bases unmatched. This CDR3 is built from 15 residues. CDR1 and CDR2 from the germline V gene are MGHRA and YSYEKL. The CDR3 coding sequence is TGCGCCAGCAGCCAAGGGACAGGGACCTACTATGGCTACACCTTC. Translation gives CASSQGTGTYYGYTF.

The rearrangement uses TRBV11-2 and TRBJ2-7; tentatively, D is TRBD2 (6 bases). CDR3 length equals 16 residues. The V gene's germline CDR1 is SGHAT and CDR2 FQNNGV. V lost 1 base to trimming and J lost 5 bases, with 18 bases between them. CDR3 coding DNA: TGTGCCAGCAGCTTAGCGACAGACTGGAGGGATAACGAGCAGTACTTC. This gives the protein CASSLATDWRDNEQYF.

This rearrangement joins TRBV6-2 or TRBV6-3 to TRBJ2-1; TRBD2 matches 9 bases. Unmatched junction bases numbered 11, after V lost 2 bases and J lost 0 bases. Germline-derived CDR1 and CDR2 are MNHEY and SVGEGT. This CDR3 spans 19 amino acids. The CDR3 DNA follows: TGTGCCAGCAGTTACCGGGGCGGGGGGGCCTCCGGCTCCTACAATGAGCAGTTCTTC. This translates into CASSYRGGGASGSYNEQFF.

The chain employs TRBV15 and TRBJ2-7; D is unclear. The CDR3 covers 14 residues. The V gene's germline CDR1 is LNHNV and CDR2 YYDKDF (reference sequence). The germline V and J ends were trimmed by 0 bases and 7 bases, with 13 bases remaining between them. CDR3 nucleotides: TGTGCCACCAGCAGAGATCAACTCCGTGTGGAGCAGTACTTC. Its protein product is CATSRDQLRVEQYF. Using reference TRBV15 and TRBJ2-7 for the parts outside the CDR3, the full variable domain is DAMVIQNPRYQVTQFGKPVTLSCSQTLNHNVMYWYQQKSSQAPKLLFHYYDKDFNNEADTPDNFQSRRPNTSFCFLDIRSPGLGDTAMYLCATSRDQLRVEQYFGPGTRLTVT.

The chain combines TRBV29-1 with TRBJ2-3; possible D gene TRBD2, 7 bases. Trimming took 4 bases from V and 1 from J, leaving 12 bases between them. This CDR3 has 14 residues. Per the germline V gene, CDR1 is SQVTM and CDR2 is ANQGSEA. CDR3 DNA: TGCAGCGTTGGGGGGGGCAGAGGCACAGATACGCAGTATTTT. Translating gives CSVGGGRGTDTQYF.

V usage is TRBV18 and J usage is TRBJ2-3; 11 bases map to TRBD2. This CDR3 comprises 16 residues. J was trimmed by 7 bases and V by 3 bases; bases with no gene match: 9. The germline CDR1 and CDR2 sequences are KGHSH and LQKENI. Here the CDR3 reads CASSPGTSGSQNTQYF. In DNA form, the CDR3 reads TGTGCCAGCTCACCCGGGACTAGCGGCAGCCAAAATACGCAGTATTTT.

Written as DNA, the CDR3 is TGTGCCAGCAGTTTAGTTGACAGGGCGCATGGCTACACCTTC. Its translation: CASSLVDRAHGYTF. V and J are TRBV28 and TRBJ1-2; 7 nucleotides align to TRBD1. V was pared by 2 bases and J by 6 bases, with 6 bases of the junction left unmatched. The CDR3 sequence is 14 residues long. Germline CDR1 reads MDHEN; CDR2 reads SYDVKM.

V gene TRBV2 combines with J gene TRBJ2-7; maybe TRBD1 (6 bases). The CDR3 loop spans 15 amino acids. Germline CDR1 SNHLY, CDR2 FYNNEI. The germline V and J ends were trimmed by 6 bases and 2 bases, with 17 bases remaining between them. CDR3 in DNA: TGTGCCAGCAGCCCCCCCCGAGCAGGGGCCTACGAGCAGTACTTC. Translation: CASSPPRAGAYEQYF.

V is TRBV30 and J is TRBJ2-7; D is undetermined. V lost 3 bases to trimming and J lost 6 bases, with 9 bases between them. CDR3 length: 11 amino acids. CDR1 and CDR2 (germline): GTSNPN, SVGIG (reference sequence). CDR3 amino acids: CAWRRIGEQYF. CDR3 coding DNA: TGTGCCTGGAGGCGGATAGGCGAGCAGTACTTC. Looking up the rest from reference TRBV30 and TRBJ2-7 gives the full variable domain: SQTIHQWPATLVQPVGSPLSLECTVEGTSNPNLYWYRQAAGRGLQLLFYSVGIGQISSEVPQNLSASRPQDRQFILSSKKLLLSDSGFYLCAWRRIGEQYFGPGTRLTVT.

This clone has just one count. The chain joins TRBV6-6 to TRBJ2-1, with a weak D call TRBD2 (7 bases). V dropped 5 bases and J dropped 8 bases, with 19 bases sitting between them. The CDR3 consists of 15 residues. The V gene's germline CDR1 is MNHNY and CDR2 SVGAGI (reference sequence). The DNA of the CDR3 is TGTGCCAGCAGTCCCCACGGCGGGGGCGGCGATGAGCAGTTCTTC. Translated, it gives CASSPHGGGGDEQFF.

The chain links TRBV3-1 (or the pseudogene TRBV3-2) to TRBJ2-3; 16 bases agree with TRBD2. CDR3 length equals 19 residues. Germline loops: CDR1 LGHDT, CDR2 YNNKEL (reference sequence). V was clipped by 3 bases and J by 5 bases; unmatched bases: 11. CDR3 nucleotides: TGTGCCAGCAGCCAGCTAGTCGGGACTAGCGGGGGGGAAGGAGATACGCAGTATTTT. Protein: CASSQLVGTSGGEGDTQYF.

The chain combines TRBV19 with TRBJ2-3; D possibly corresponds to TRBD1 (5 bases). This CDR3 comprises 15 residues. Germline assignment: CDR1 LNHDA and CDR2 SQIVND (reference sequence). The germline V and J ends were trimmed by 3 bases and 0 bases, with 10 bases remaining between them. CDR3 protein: CASSITGKSTDTQYF. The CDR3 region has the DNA TGTGCCAGTAGTATTACAGGAAAAAGCACAGATACGCAGTATTTT.